There are a few counts of the clone carrying this T cell receptor (beta chain). The antigen is undetermined. The data derive from a study of T-cell reconstitution after alpha-beta-depleted transplantation in children. Study findings and constraints: A year post-transplant, T-cell counts and diversity derived mostly from newly produced T cells. At around two months after transplant, the alpha-beta T cells were reportedly derived from several hundred expanded clones that came from non-depleted graft cells.

Between the trimmed V and J ends, which lost 8 bases and 6 bases, there was a span of 7 bases. The CDR3 totals 10 residues. Germline loops: CDR1 LNHDA, CDR2 SQIVND (reference sequence). Unique molecular identifiers were built into the TCRbeta library. TCRdb independently ran MiXCR on the PCR reads; one entry per CDR3 protein. The sample has around 190,000 distinct CDR3 sequences, approximately 6.3% seen once. Here the sequenced sample was PBMCs, taken before TCRalphabeta/CD19-depleted stem cell transplant. V is TRBV19 and J is TRBJ1-2; a weak D match, TRBD1 (6 bases). This receptor was taken from a boy between 2 and 10 years old with acute lymphoblastic leukemia, due to receive a stem cell transplant. CDR3 loop: CASEGDGYTF. DNA of the CDR3: TGTGCCAGTGAGGGGGATGGCTACACCTTC.